The present T cell receptor beta chain was sequenced within a study of response to subunit inactivated influenza vaccine. About this clonotype: The antigen is not known.

Whole-study results and caveats: It was suggested by the authors that few new T cells are recruited by each seasonal influenza vaccination.

MiXCR, run by TCRdb on the RT-PCR reads, gives a single entry per CDR3 protein. The sample holds about half a million distinct CDR3 sequences; 25% are singletons and the top ten take around 1.8%. There are 13 residues in the CDR3. The V end was cut by 6 bases, the J end by 1 base, with 9 bases between. This specimen consisted of CD4+ T cells sorted from PBMCs, obtained 5 days after vaccination. The rearrangement joins TRBV12-3 or TRBV12-4 to TRBJ1-1; D ambiguous. This sequence was found in a man between 45 and 60 years old who received an inactivated influenza vaccine. CDR3 region: CASSPDGNTEAFF. In DNA, the CDR3 is TGTGCCAGCAGCCCGGACGGGAACACTGAAGCTTTCTTT.